The 25 T cell receptor beta chains below were found in one sample sequenced in a study of glioma-infiltrating T cells. Amplification of TCR alpha and beta CDR3 regions from RNA used iRepertoire nested multiplex PCR. TCRdb redid the calling of the multiplex PCR reads with MiXCR, one entry per CDR3 protein. The table lists over 100,000 distinct CDR3 sequences, less than 30% of them singletons. The specimen was glioma tissue, nonneoplastic brain tissue, or PBMCs (not recorded which). These receptors all stem from a human donor with low-grade glioma or glioblastoma, undergoing nonglioma brain surgery, or in good health (not recorded which).

This clonotype was seen many times. The rearrangement links TRBV25-1 to TRBJ2-7; TRBD1 agrees at 9 bases. Losses at the gene ends were 1 base for V and 5 bases for J; bases not matched to a gene: 3. Germline V gene data show CDR1 as MGHDK and CDR2 as SYGVNS. The CDR3 has 14 residues. The CDR3 region is CASSELQGAHEQYF. Written as DNA, the CDR3 is TGTGCCAGCAGTGAATTACAGGGGGCCCACGAGCAGTACTTC.

This chain connects TRBV6-2 or TRBV6-3 to TRBJ2-7; TRBD2 matches 7 bases. In germline, CDR1 is MNHEY, CDR2 SVGEGT. CDR3 length equals 14 residues. Germline trimming cut 2 bases from V and 6 bases from J; bases unmatched to any gene: 7. The CDR3 reads CASSYPGLSSEQYF. The CDR3 nucleotides read TGTGCCAGCAGTTACCCGGGACTATCAAGCGAGCAGTACTTC.

This clonotype was counted ten times or more. The chain recombines TRBV7-2 with TRBJ1-6; a weak D match, TRBD1 (5 bases). Between the trimmed V and J ends, which lost 4 bases and 9 bases, there was a span of 10 bases. Germline lookup yields CDR1 SGHTA and CDR2 FQGNSA. The CDR3 runs 13 residues. As DNA, the CDR3 is TGTGCCAGCAGCTCAGGGAGTGGTTCACCCCTCCACTTT. Amino acid sequence: CASSSGSGSPLHF.

J is TRBJ2-3 and V is TRBV11-3; D is unresolved. Trimming removed 0 bases from V and 0 bases from J, with 4 bases in between. This CDR3 region has 14 residues. CDR1 and CDR2 (germline): SGHNT, YENEEA. The CDR3: CASSLEGSTDTQYF. DNA for the CDR3: TGTGCCAGCAGCTTAGAAGGAAGCACAGATACGCAGTATTTT.

The V and J genes are TRBV30 and TRBJ1-2, with D possibly matching TRBD1 (5 bases). This CDR3 is 13 amino acids long. CDR1 is GTSNPN and CDR2 is SVGIG in the germline V gene (reference sequence). Trimming shortened V by 8 bases and J by 2 bases, and 15 bases separated the two germline ends. The CDR3: CAGDVGENYGYTF. The CDR3 region has the DNA TGTGCCGGGGATGTGGGGGAAAACTATGGCTACACCTTC.

The table lists this clonotype with many counts. This chain links TRBV20-1 with TRBJ2-7, with TRBD2 matching 14 bases. The CDR3 contains 15 residues. Germline V gene lookup returns CDR1 DFQATT and CDR2 SNEGSKA (reference sequence). The J segment lost 2 bases and the V segment lost 2 bases, leaving 2 bases of the junction unmatched. The CDR3 loop is CSARSGLAGAYEQYF. The CDR3 nucleotides are TGCAGTGCTAGATCGGGACTAGCGGGGGCCTACGAGCAGTACTTC.

This clonotype was detected many times. This chain connects TRBV14 to TRBJ1-4; no reliable D call. CDR1 and CDR2 (germline): SGHDN, FVKESK. The CDR3 loop spans 15 amino acids. V lost 2 bases and J 1 base, leaving 8 bases between the germline ends. CDR3 sequence: CASSQRTGTNEKLFF. CDR3 DNA: TGTGCCAGCAGCCAAAGAACTGGAACTAATGAAAAACTGTTTTTT.

The V call is TRBV5-6, the J call TRBJ2-2, with 7 bases lining up with TRBD1. This CDR3 contains 16 residues. The V and J ends lost 6 bases and 1 base, in that order; junction bases with no gene match: 9. Germline-derived CDR1 and CDR2 are SGHDT and YYEEEE. The CDR3 spells CASIEDRFKNTGELFF. In nucleotides, the CDR3 is TGTGCCAGCATCGAGGACAGGTTCAAGAACACCGGGGAGCTGTTTTTT.

Remarks on this clonotype: This could be a read error, since a much larger clone is one nucleotide away. This chain links TRBV27 with TRBJ2-4; D is unresolved. The V gene's germline CDR1 is MNHEY and CDR2 SMNVEV (reference sequence). CDR3 length: 15 amino acids. The CDR3 loop reads CTSSRSTLAKNIQYF. In nucleotides, the CDR3 is TGTACCAGCAGTAGAAGTACCTTAGCCAAAAACATTCAGTACTTC.

This clonotype has a count of ten or more. This chain connects TRBV2 to TRBJ1-1; D unresolved. Germline loops: CDR1 SNHLY, CDR2 FYNNEI. The CDR3 consists of 15 residues. V was trimmed by 1 base and J by 4 bases, leaving 13 bases between them. The CDR3 spells CASSEVAGRVTEAFF. CDR3 nucleotides: TGTGCCAGCAGTGAAGTCGCGGGTCGAGTCACTGAAGCTTTCTTT.

This clonotype has ten or more counts. The genes are TRBV5-1 and TRBJ2-1, with a weak D call TRBD2 (5 bases). Germline CDR1 and CDR2: SGHRS and YFSETQ. This CDR3 contains 15 residues. V shed 4 bases and J shed 9 bases, with 20 bases lying between them. CDR3: CASSPPDGGSTEQFF. The CDR3 DNA reads TGCGCCAGCAGCCCCCCGGATGGCGGGTCGACTGAGCAGTTCTTC.

The chain combines TRBV7-9 with TRBJ2-5; possibly TRBD1 for D (7 bases). Germline V CDR1 and CDR2: SEHNR, FQNEAQ (reference sequence). CDR3 size: 15 residues. With 5 bases removed from V and 4 bases from J, the gap between germline ends came to 17 bases. The CDR3 nucleotides read TGTGCCAGCAGCCCATATCCAGGGGGGCGAGAGACCCAGTACTTC. Its translation: CASSPYPGGRETQYF.

This clonotype was found many times. This rearrangement joins TRBV28 to TRBJ2-1, with TRBD2 identical over 7 bases. Germline V gene sequence: CDR1 MDHEN, CDR2 SYDVKM. CDR3 length: 15 residues. V was clipped by 6 bases and J by 3 bases; unmatched bases: 8. CDR3 DNA sequence: TGTGCCAGCAGCCACCCCGGGGAGGGCTACAATGAGCAGTTCTTC. It encodes CASSHPGEGYNEQFF.

Comments on this clonotype: At one end, the junction sequence differs from germline, possibly due to a read error. The rearrangement links TRBV12-3 or TRBV12-4 to TRBJ1-5; TRBD1 might be the D (6 bases). The CDR3 spans 15 residues. This CDR3 is CAGSSRRGRNQPQHF. CDR3 nucleotides: TGTGCCGGCAGTTCTCGGCGGGGGCGCAATCAGCCCCAGCATTTT.

This clonotype came up many times. The gene calls are TRBV7-8 and TRBJ1-5; D is unresolved. The V and J ends lost 0 bases and 3 bases respectively, with 9 bases between them. The CDR3 is 15 amino acids. Germline V gene lookup returns CDR1 SGHVS and CDR2 FQNEAQ. The CDR3: CASSLALGFNQPQHF. CDR3 coding DNA: TGTGCCAGCAGCTTAGCATTGGGCTTCAATCAGCCCCAGCATTTT.

This clonotype has at least ten counts. This sequence joins TRBV14 and TRBJ2-2, with D uncertain. The V and J ends lost 4 bases and 5 bases respectively, with 14 bases between them. This CDR3 spans 15 amino acids. Germline V gene sequence: CDR1 SGHDN, CDR2 FVKESK. The CDR3 sequence is CASSLRAPRTGELFF. CDR3 in DNA: TGTGCCAGCAGCCTAAGGGCCCCACGGACCGGGGAGCTGTTTTTT.

This clonotype was counted many times. The genes are TRBV7-2 and TRBJ1-5; D is perhaps TRBD1 (6 bases). CDR1 and CDR2 from the germline V gene are SGHTA and FQGNSA. Trimming pared 11 bases from V and 1 base from J, leaving 12 bases between. This CDR3 has 13 amino acids. CDR3 protein: CAQIGQSNQPQHF. In DNA, the CDR3 is TGTGCCCAGATAGGACAGAGCAATCAGCCCCAGCATTTT. Combining the CDR3 with reference TRBV7-2 and TRBJ1-5 gives the whole variable domain GAGVSQSPSNKVTEKGKDVELRCDPISGHTALYWYRQSLGQGLEFLIYFQGNSAPDKSGLPSDRFSAERTGGSVSTLTIQRTQQEDSAVYLCAQIGQSNQPQHFGDGTRLSIL.

This clonotype was detected ten times or more. V and J are TRBV12-3 or TRBV12-4 and TRBJ2-3; D might be TRBD2 (6 bases). The CDR3 runs 15 residues. V was clipped by 3 bases and J by 0 bases, with 10 bases between them. CDR3 in amino acids: CASSFGGTSTDTQYF. The CDR3 DNA follows: TGTGCCAGCAGTTTTGGCGGGACTAGCACAGATACGCAGTATTTT.

This clonotype has just a few counts. This chain connects TRBV2 to TRBJ2-7, with 8 bases lining up with TRBD1. The germline gives CDR1 SNHLY, CDR2 FYNNEI. The V and J ends lost 1 base and 4 bases, in that order; junction bases with no gene match: 12. This CDR3 is built from 17 residues. The CDR3 protein is CASSEGVRQGKRYEQYF. In DNA, the CDR3 is TGTGCCAGCAGTGAAGGTGTTAGACAGGGGAAAAGGTACGAGCAGTACTTC.

In its sample, this clonotype was seen many times. The V and J genes are TRBV28 and TRBJ2-3; 11 bases are shared with TRBD2. Germline V gene sequence: CDR1 MDHEN, CDR2 SYDVKM. J was trimmed by 5 bases and V by 6 bases; bases with no gene match: 10. The CDR3 has 16 residues. The CDR3 DNA reads as TGTGCCAGCAGCCTACTAGCGGGAGACCCACAAGATACGCAGTATTTT. This codes for CASSLLAGDPQDTQYF.

In the case of this clonotype: Given a much more abundant clone one base away, this may be a read error. Since no conserved phenylalanine or tryptophan closes the CDR3, a read error is the likely cause. The gene calls are TRBV4-3 and TRBJ2-5; 8 bases agree with TRBD1. Germline V CDR1 and CDR2: LGHNA, YSLEER. The CDR3 has 13 residues. V trimming: 4 bases; J trimming: 5 bases; junction bases outside the gene matches: 3. CDR3 coding DNA: TGCGCCAGCAGCCTCAGGGGGCTGGAGACCCAGTACCTC. Its protein product is CASSLRGLETQYL.

With respect to this clonotype: A single base separates this from a much larger clone, so it may be a read error. The chain recombines TRBV7-2 with TRBJ2-7, with 9 nucleotides matching TRBD2. CDR1 and CDR2 (germline): SGHTA, FQGNSA. The trim removed 5 bases at V and 7 bases at J, leaving 12 bases unmatched. This CDR3 contains 15 residues. CDR3 bases: TGTGCCAGCAGCGTGGGGACTAGCTACCGGGGAGAGCAGTACTTC. This encodes CASSVGTSYRGEQYF. The whole variable domain, filled in from reference TRBV7-2 and TRBJ2-7, reads GAGVSQSPSNKVTEKGKDVELRCDPISGHTALYWYRQSLGQGLEFLIYFQGNSAPDKSGLPSDRFSAERTGGSVSTLTIQRTQQEDSAVYLCASSVGTSYRGEQYFGPGTRLTVT.

On this clonotype: This sequence may be a read error, since a much larger clone differs from it by one base. The chain has TRBV7-9 and TRBJ1-1; D is possibly TRBD1 (5 bases). CDR3 length: 15 residues. The germline V gene has CDR1 SEHNR and CDR2 FQNEAQ (reference sequence). The CDR3 coding sequence is TGTGCCAGCAGCTTAAATCGGGGGGTGAACACTGAAGCTCTCTTT. This codes for CASSLNRGVNTEALF.

On this clonotype itself: Because the CDR3 is missing its conserved closing phenylalanine or tryptophan, this is likely a read error. The chain joins TRBV7-6 to TRBJ2-3, with 11 positions matching TRBD2. CDR3 length: 17 residues. Germline V gene sequence: CDR1 SGHVS, CDR2 FNYEAQ. The CDR3 DNA follows: TGTGCCACCAGCTCTACCGGGACTAGCGGTTACACAGATACGCAGTATCTT. Its protein product is CATSSTGTSGYTDTQYL.

This clonotype was counted many times. The chain carries TRBV10-2 and TRBJ2-7, with 7 bases fitting TRBD1. V lost 10 bases and J lost 5; bases outside the gene matches: 11. Per the germline V gene, CDR1 is WSHSY and CDR2 is SAAADI. The CDR3 is made up of 13 amino acids. CDR3 amino acids: CATKDRPDDEQYF. The CDR3 DNA follows: TGCGCCACCAAGGACAGGCCAGACGACGAGCAGTACTTC.